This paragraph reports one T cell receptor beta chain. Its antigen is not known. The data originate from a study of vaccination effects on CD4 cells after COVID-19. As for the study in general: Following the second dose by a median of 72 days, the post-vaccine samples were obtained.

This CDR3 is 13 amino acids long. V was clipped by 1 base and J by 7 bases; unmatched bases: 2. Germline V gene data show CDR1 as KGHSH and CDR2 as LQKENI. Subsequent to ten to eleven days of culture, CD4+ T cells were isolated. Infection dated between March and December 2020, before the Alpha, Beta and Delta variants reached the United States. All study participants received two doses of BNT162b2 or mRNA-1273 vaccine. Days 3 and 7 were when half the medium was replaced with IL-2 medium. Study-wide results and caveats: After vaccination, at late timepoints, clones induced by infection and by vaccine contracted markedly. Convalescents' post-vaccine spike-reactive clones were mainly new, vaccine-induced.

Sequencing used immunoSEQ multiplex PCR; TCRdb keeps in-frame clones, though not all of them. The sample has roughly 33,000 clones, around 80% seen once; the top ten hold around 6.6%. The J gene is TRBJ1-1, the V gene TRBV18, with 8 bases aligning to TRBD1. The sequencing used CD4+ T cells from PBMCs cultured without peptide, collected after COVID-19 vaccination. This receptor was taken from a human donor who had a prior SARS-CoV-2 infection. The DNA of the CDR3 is TGTGCCAGCTCACCACAACAGGGGGTTGAAGCTTTCTTT. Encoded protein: CASSPQQGVEAFF.